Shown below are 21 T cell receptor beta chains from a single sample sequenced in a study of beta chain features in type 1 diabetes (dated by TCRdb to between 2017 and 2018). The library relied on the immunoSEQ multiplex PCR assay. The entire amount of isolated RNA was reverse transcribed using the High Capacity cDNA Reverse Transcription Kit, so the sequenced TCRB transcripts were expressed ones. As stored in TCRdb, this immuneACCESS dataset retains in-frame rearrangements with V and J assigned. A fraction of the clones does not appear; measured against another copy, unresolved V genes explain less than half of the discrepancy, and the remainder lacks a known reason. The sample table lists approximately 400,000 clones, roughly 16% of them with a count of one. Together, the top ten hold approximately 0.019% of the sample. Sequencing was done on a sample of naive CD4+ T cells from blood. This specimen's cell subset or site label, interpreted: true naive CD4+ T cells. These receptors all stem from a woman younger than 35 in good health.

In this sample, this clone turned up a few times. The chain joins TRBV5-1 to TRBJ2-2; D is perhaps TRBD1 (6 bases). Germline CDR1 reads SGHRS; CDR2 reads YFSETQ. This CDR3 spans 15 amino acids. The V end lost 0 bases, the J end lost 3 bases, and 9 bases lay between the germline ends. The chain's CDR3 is CASSLEQGYTGELFF. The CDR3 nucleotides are TGCGCCAGCAGCTTGGAACAGGGATACACCGGGGAGCTGTTTTTT.

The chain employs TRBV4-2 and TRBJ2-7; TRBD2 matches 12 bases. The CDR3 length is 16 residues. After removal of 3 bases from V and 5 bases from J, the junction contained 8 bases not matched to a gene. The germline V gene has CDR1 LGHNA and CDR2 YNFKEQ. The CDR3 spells CASSHFGTSGRNEQYF. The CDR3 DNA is TGTGCCAGCAGCCACTTCGGAACTAGCGGGAGGAACGAGCAGTACTTC.

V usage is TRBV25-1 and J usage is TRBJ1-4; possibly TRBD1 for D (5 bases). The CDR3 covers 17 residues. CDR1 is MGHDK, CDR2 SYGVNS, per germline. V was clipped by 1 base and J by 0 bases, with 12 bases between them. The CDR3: CASSESEGLATNEKLFF. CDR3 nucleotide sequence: TGTGCCAGCAGTGAATCCGAGGGACTCGCAACTAATGAAAAACTGTTTTTT. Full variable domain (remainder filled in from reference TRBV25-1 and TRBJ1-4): EADIYQTPRYLVIGTGKKITLECSQTMGHDKMYWYQQDPGMELHLIHYSYGVNSTEKGDLSSESTVSRIRTEHFPLTLESARPSHTSQYLCASSESEGLATNEKLFFGSGTQLSVL.

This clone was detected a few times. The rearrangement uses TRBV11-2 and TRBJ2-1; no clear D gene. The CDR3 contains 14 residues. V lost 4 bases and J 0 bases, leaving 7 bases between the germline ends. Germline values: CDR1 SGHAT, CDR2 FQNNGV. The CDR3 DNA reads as TGTGCCAGCAGCTCTATTAGCTCCTACAATGAGCAGTTCTTC. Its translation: CASSSISSYNEQFF.

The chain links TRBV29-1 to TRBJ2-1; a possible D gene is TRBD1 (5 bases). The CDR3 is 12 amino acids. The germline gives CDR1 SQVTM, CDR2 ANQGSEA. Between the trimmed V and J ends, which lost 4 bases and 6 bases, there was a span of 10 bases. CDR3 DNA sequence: TGCAGCGTTGCGGTAAGGGGCAATGAGCAGTTCTTC. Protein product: CSVAVRGNEQFF.

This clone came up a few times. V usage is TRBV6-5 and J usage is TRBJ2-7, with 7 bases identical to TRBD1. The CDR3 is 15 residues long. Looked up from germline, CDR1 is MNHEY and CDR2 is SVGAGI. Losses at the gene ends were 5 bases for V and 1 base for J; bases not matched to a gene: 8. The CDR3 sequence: CASSPQGPPSYEQYF. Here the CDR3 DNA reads TGTGCCAGCAGTCCACAGGGGCCGCCTTCCTACGAGCAGTACTTC.

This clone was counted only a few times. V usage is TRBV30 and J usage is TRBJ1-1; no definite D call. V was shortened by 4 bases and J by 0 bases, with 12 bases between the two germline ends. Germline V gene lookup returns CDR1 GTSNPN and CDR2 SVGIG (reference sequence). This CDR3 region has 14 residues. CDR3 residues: CAWKRVGVNTEAFF. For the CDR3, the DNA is TGTGCCTGGAAGAGAGTCGGGGTGAACACTGAAGCTTTCTTT.

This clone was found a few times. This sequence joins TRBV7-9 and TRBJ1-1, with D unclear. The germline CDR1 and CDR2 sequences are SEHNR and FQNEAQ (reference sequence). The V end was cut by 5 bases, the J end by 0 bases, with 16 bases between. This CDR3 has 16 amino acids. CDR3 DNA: TGTGCCAGCAGCCGCCCGGGGAGCACCATGAACACTGAAGCTTTCTTT. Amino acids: CASSRPGSTMNTEAFF.

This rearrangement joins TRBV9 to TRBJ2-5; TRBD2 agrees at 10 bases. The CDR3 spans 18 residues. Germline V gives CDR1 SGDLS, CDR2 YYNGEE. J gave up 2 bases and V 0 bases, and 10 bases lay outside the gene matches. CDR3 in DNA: TGTGCCAGCAGCGTAGGATGGGGGACTAGCGTGGGGCAAGAGACCCAGTACTTC. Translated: CASSVGWGTSVGQETQYF.

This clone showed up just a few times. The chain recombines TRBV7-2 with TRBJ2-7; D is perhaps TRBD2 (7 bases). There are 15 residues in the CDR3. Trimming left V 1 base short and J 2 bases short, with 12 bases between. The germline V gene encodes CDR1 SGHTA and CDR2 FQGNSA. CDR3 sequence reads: CASSLEGGTPYEQYF. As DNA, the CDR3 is TGTGCCAGCAGCTTAGAGGGGGGGACCCCCTACGAGCAGTACTTC.

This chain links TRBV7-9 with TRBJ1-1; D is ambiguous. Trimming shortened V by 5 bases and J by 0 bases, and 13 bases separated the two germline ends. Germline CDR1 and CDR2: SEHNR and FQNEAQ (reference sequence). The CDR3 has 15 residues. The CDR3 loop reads CASSPQRVMNTEAFF. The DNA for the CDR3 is TGTGCCAGCAGCCCCCAGCGAGTAATGAACACTGAAGCTTTCTTT.

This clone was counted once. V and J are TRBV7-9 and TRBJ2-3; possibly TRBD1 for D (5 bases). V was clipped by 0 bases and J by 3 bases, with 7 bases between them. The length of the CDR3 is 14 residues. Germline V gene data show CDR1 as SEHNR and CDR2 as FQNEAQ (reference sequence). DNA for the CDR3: TGTGCCAGCAGCTTAGCGGACAAGACAGATACGCAGTATTTT. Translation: CASSLADKTDTQYF.

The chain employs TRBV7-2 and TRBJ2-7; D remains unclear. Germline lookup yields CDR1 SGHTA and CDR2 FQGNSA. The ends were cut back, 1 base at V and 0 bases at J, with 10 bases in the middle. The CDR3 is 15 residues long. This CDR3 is CASSLVGGPSYEQYF. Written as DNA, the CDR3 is TGTGCCAGCAGCTTAGTTGGCGGTCCCTCCTACGAGCAGTACTTC.

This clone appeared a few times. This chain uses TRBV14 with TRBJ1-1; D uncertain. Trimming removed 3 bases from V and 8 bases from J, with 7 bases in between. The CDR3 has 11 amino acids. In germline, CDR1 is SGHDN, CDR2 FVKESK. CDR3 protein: CASSHFREAFF. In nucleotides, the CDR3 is TGTGCCAGCAGCCATTTCAGGGAAGCTTTCTTT. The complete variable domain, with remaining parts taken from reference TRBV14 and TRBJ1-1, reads EAGVTQFPSHSVIEKGQTVTLRCDPISGHDNLYWYRRVMGKEIKFLLHFVKESKQDESGMPNNRFLAERTGGTYSTLKVQPAELEDSGVYFCASSHFREAFFGQGTRLTVV.

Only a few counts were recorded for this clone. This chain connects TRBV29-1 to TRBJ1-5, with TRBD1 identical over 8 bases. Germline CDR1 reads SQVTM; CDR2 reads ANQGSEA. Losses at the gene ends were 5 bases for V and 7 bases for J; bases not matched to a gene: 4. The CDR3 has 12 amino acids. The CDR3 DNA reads TGCAGCGTTTCAGGGGGCGGACAGCCCCAGCATTTT. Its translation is CSVSGGGQPQHF.

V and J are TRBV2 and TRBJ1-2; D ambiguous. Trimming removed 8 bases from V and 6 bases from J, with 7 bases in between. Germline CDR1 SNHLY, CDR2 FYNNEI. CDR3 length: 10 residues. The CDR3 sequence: CASGPDGYTF. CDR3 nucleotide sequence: TGTGCCAGCGGTCCGGATGGCTACACCTTC.

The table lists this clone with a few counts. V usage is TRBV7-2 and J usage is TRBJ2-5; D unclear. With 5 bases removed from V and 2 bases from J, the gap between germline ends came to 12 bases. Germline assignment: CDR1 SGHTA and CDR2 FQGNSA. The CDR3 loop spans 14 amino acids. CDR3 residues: CASSPPNLQETQYF. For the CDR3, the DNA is TGTGCCAGCAGCCCCCCGAACCTACAAGAGACCCAGTACTTC.

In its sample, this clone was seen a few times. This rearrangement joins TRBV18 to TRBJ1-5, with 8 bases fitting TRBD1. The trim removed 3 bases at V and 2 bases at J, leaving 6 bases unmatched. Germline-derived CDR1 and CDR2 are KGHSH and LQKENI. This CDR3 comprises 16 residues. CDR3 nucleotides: TGTGCCAGCTCACCCGGACAGGGCTTGGGCAATCAGCCCCAGCATTTT. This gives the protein CASSPGQGLGNQPQHF.

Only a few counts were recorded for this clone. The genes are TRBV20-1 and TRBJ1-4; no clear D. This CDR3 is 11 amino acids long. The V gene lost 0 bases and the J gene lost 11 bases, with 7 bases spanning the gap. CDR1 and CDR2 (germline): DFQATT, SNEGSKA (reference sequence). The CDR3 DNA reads TGCAGTGCTAGAGATCGGGGTAAACTGTTTTTT. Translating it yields CSARDRGKLFF.

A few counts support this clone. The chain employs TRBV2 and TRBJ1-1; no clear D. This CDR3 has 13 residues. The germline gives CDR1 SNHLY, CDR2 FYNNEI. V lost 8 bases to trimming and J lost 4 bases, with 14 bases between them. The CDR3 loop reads CASGQVVSTEAFF. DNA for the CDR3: TGTGCCAGCGGCCAGGTTGTCAGCACTGAAGCTTTCTTT. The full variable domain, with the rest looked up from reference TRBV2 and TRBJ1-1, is EPEVTQTPSHQVTQMGQEVILRCVPISNHLYFYWYRQILGQKVEFLVSFYNNEISEKSEIFDDQFSVERPDGSNFTLKIRSTKLEDSAMYFCASGQVVSTEAFFGQGTRLTVV.

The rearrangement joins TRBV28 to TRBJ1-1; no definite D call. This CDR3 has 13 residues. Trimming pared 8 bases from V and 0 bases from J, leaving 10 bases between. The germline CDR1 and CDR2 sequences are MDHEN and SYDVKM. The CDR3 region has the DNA TGTGCCAGCGCCCCGCAGTTGAACACTGAAGCTTTCTTT. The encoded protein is CASAPQLNTEAFF.